Below, 15 T cell receptor beta chains from the same sample are listed, as sequenced in a study of CD8+ T cells in alopecia areata. Treatment defined: oral pan-JAK inhibitor, 5-10 mg twice daily. Sequencing relied on a cDNA template that was reverse transcribed from extracted RNA. The method was immunoSEQ multiplex PCR; TCRdb's version includes in-frame clones alone and lacks a portion of them. The sample consists of 95,000 to 100,000 clones, under 70% of them appearing once. Sequenced material: CD8+ T cells sorted from blood, taken at week 4, from a patient treated with tofacitinib. The receptors shown here come from a human donor with alopecia areata.

The chain couples TRBV7-6 to TRBJ1-1; D possibly corresponds to TRBD1 (6 bases). The CDR3 is 14 residues long. V shed 5 bases and J shed 1 base, with 11 bases lying between them. Germline V CDR1 and CDR2: SGHVS, FNYEAQ. This CDR3 reads CASSTTGENTEAFF. As DNA, the CDR3 is TGTGCCAGCAGCACGACAGGAGAGAACACTGAAGCTTTCTTT. Full variable domain (outside the CDR3, taken from reference TRBV7-6 and TRBJ1-1): GAGVSQSPRYKVTKRGQDVALRCDPISGHVSLYWYRQALGQGPEFLTYFNYEAQQDKSGLPNDRFSAERPEGSISTLTIQRTEQRDSAMYRCASSTTGENTEAFFGQGTRLTVV.

This chain joins TRBV30 and TRBJ2-1, with D hard to call. This CDR3 contains 12 residues. Per germline, CDR1 GTSNPN and CDR2 SVGIG (reference sequence). Trimming cost V 4 bases and J 6 bases, with 10 bases left between them. The CDR3 DNA is TGTGCCTGGACTCCAGGAGCCAATGAGCAGTTCTTC. As protein: CAWTPGANEQFF.

This clone was seen a handful of times. J is TRBJ1-2 and V is TRBV4-2; D unclear. This CDR3 is 16 amino acids long. The germline V gene has CDR1 LGHNA and CDR2 YNFKEQ. V was shortened by 1 base and J by 8 bases, with 20 bases between the two germline ends. The CDR3 sequence is CASSQALSPGRSGYTF. CDR3 in DNA: TGTGCCAGCAGCCAAGCCCTGAGTCCGGGGAGGAGCGGCTACACCTTC.

This clone has just a few counts. The chain has TRBV29-1 and TRBJ2-3; D is undetermined. Between the trimmed V and J ends, which lost 1 base and 2 bases, there was a span of 16 bases. CDR3 length: 16 residues. The V gene's germline CDR1 is SQVTM and CDR2 ANQGSEA. The CDR3 protein is CSVEAFVEAPTDTQYF. The CDR3 nucleotides are TGCAGCGTTGAAGCGTTCGTTGAGGCCCCCACAGATACGCAGTATTTT.

The V gene is TRBV4-1, the J gene TRBJ1-1, with D perhaps TRBD1 (5 bases). V was clipped by 6 bases and J by 12 bases, with 17 bases between them. In germline, CDR1 is MGHRA, CDR2 YSYEKL. The CDR3 has 12 residues. The DNA for the CDR3 is TGCGCCAGCAGTCCAGACAGCAGGGTAACTTTCTTT. Protein sequence: CASSPDSRVTFF.

The chain is built from TRBV27 and TRBJ2-5; TRBD1 matches 7 bases. Trimming cost V 5 bases and J 2 bases; bases outside gene matches: 5. CDR1 is MNHEY, CDR2 SMNVEV, per germline (reference sequence). CDR3 size: 14 residues. The CDR3 DNA reads TGTGCCAGCAGTAATCAGGGACAGCAAGAGACCCAGTACTTC. Its protein product is CASSNQGQQETQYF.

The chain is built from TRBV27 and TRBJ2-1, with 7 bases fitting TRBD2. Germline CDR1 is MNHEY and CDR2 is SMNVEV (reference sequence). Trimming cost V 8 bases and J 1 base; bases outside gene matches: 2. The CDR3 is 13 residues long. Here the CDR3 DNA reads TGTGCCAGCGCTAGCGGTTCCTACAATGAGCAGTTCTTC. It encodes CASASGSYNEQFF.

This clone came up a few times. The rearrangement links TRBV2 to TRBJ2-3; TRBD2 aligns across 8 bases. Trimming removed 6 bases from V and 2 bases from J; junction bases left unmatched: 7. Looked up from germline, CDR1 is SNHLY and CDR2 is FYNNEI. The CDR3 has 15 residues. The CDR3 nucleotides read TGTGCCAGCAGAGAGATAGCGGGACTCACAGATACGCAGTATTTT. As protein: CASREIAGLTDTQYF.

This clone was seen once. The genes are TRBV27 and TRBJ1-2; possible D gene TRBD1, 6 bases. This CDR3 spans 16 amino acids. The V end was cut by 6 bases, the J end by 2 bases, with 19 bases between. The germline V gene encodes CDR1 MNHEY and CDR2 SMNVEV (reference sequence). CDR3 in amino acids: CASRMRGGSENYGYTF. CDR3 nucleotides: TGTGCCAGCAGGATGAGGGGGGGTAGTGAGAACTATGGCTACACCTTC.

V and J are TRBV7-8 and TRBJ1-1, with TRBD1 as a possible D gene (5 bases). Germline V gene lookup returns CDR1 SGHVS and CDR2 FQNEAQ. V gave up 5 bases and J gave up 3 bases, with 7 bases separating them. The CDR3 consists of 12 residues. As DNA, the CDR3 is TGTGCCAGCAGCGTACAGGACACTGAAGCTTTCTTT. Amino acids: CASSVQDTEAFF.

The chain couples TRBV5-1 to TRBJ1-5; no definite D call. The CDR3 sequence is 13 residues long. Trimming cost V 0 bases and J 3 bases, with 4 bases left between them. Germline V gene lookup returns CDR1 SGHRS and CDR2 YFSETQ. The CDR3 sequence is CASSLGPNQPQHF. The CDR3 bases are TGCGCCAGCAGCTTGGGACCCAATCAGCCCCAGCATTTT.

This clone was counted a few times. The CDR3 loop is CASSQEGTGTGDNYGYTF. CDR3 nucleotides: TGCGCCAGCAGCCAAGAAGGAACCGGGACAGGGGATAACTATGGCTACACCTTC. The rearrangement links TRBV4-1 to TRBJ1-2; 10 nucleotides agree with TRBD1. The CDR3 totals 18 residues. CDR1 and CDR2 from the germline V gene are MGHRA and YSYEKL. V dropped 0 bases and J dropped 1; count of bases not matched to a gene: 8.

This clone was seen more than once but under ten times. The chain employs TRBV18 and TRBJ1-2; 7 bases fit TRBD1. CDR1 KGHSH and CDR2 LQKENI come from the germline V gene. With V trimmed by 3 bases and J by 3 bases, 13 bases remained unmatched. The CDR3 contains 17 residues. The CDR3 sequence: CASSPRGSDREDYGYTF. Written as DNA, the CDR3 is TGTGCCAGCTCACCTAGAGGTTCCGACAGGGAGGACTATGGCTACACCTTC.

The gene calls are TRBV6-5 and TRBJ2-7; D gene ambiguous. Germline CDR1 MNHEY, CDR2 SVGAGI. The length of the CDR3 is 14 residues. The germline V and J ends were trimmed by 5 bases and 4 bases, with 15 bases remaining between them. CDR3 loop: CASSEYPGGYEQYF. The CDR3 DNA sequence: TGTGCCAGCAGTGAATATCCGGGCGGTTACGAGCAGTACTTC.

V gene TRBV5-6 combines with J gene TRBJ2-5, with unresolved D. V dropped 4 bases and J dropped 8 bases, with 12 bases sitting between them. CDR1 is SGHDT and CDR2 is YYEEEE in the germline V gene. The CDR3 runs 12 residues. The CDR3 protein is CASSPELGTQYF. The CDR3 DNA reads as TGTGCCAGCAGCCCGGAGTTGGGCACCCAGTACTTC.